This T cell receptor beta chain is from a study of cytomegalovirus exposure and HLA in healthy donors. On this clone itself: The target antigen is unknown.

Findings and caveats of the study: Presence/absence analysis assumed near-uniform sequencing depth across donors.

Primers: 60 Vbeta forward and 13 Jbeta reverse. Libraries were prepared by immunoSEQ multiplex PCR; TCRdb keeps only in-frame clonotypes and omits some of them. The sample shows around 58,000 clones, around four fifths of them seen only once. The donors, nominally healthy at sampling, likely had unrecorded immune exposures. The V gene's germline CDR1 is MGHRA and CDR2 YSYEKL. CDR3 length: 15 residues. The J segment lost 0 bases and the V segment lost 4 bases, leaving 3 bases of the junction unmatched. This TCR derives from a male donor in good health and CMV-seropositive. Sequencing input: PBMCs. The rearrangement uses TRBV4-1 and TRBJ2-4, with 7 bases that match TRBD2. The CDR3 spells CASSPLAVAKNIQYF. The CDR3 nucleotides are TGCGCCAGCAGCCCCCTAGCGGTAGCCAAAAACATTCAGTACTTC.